These 22 T cell receptor beta chains share one sample of origin, sequenced in a study of blood T cell repertoires in COVID-19. Some clones are missing from TCRdb's copy, which holds only in-frame ones; the method was immunoSEQ multiplex PCR. The repertoire holds fewer than 350,000 clones, with more than 80% as singletons. Material: PBMCs or T cells enriched from blood (not recorded which). These receptors were obtained from a woman under 40 with acute COVID-19.

Only one count was recorded for this clone. Other DNA sequences in the sample encode the same CDR3. The chain carries TRBV7-9 and TRBJ2-1; 16 bases map to TRBD2. This CDR3 spans 15 amino acids. The V and J ends lost 5 bases and 7 bases, in that order; junction bases with no gene match: 2. In germline, CDR1 is SEHNR, CDR2 FQNEAQ (reference sequence). DNA of the CDR3: TGTGCCAGCAGCCCGGGACTAGCGGGAGGGAATGAGCAGTTCTTC. Translating it yields CASSPGLAGGNEQFF.

The V call is TRBV6-2 or TRBV6-3, the J call TRBJ1-5, with a tentative D call TRBD1 (5 bases). This CDR3 has 14 residues. Germline V gene lookup returns CDR1 MNHEY and CDR2 SVGEGT. V was pared by 5 bases and J by 9 bases, with 17 bases between. CDR3 in amino acids: CASSTLTAYRPQHF. In DNA, the CDR3 is TGTGCCAGCAGTACGTTGACAGCCTATCGGCCCCAGCATTTT.

This clone was found a few times. The CDR3 coding sequence is TGTGCCAGTAGTCAGGGACTAGCGGACACAGATACGCAGTATTTT. Its protein product is CASSQGLADTDTQYF. The rearrangement uses TRBV19 and TRBJ2-3, with 11 positions matching TRBD2. The V and J ends lost 5 bases and 2 bases, in that order; junction bases with no gene match: 3. From germline, CDR1 is LNHDA and CDR2 SQIVND (reference sequence). There are 15 residues in the CDR3.

CDR3 protein: CASSKTWISNQPQHF. The CDR3 region has the DNA TGTGCCAGCAGTAAGACATGGATTAGCAATCAGCCCCAGCATTTT. The gene calls are TRBV28 and TRBJ1-5; D ambiguous. Germline assignment: CDR1 MDHEN and CDR2 SYDVKM. This CDR3 comprises 15 residues. V lost 5 bases, J lost 0 bases, and 11 bases lay in between.

This sequence joins TRBV4-2 and TRBJ2-7; unclear D gene. Trimming pared 0 bases from V and 0 bases from J, leaving 9 bases between. The CDR3 is made up of 15 amino acids. Looked up from germline, CDR1 is LGHNA and CDR2 is YNFKEQ. CDR3: CASSQDQDNSYEQYF. Written as DNA, the CDR3 is TGTGCCAGCAGCCAAGATCAAGACAACTCCTACGAGCAGTACTTC.

This clone was recorded a few times. The chain couples TRBV7-8 to TRBJ1-2; 8 bases agree with TRBD1. CDR3 size: 16 residues. Germline assignment: CDR1 SGHVS and CDR2 FQNEAQ. With 5 bases clipped from V and 4 bases from J, the junction kept 12 bases outside the gene matches. CDR3 protein: CASSTRQGSGSYGYTF. The CDR3 DNA sequence: TGTGCCAGCAGCACAAGACAGGGGAGTGGTAGCTATGGCTACACCTTC. The entire variable domain, with the rest obtained from reference TRBV7-8 and TRBJ1-2, is as follows: GAGVSQSPRYKVAKRGQDVALRCDPISGHVSLFWYQQALGQGPEFLTYFQNEAQLDKSGLPSDRFFAERPEGSVSTLKIQRTQQEDSAVYLCASSTRQGSGSYGYTFGSGTRLTVV.

The rearrangement joins TRBV6-5 to TRBJ2-4; D call uncertain. The germline V gene has CDR1 MNHEY and CDR2 SVGAGI. The CDR3 has 12 amino acids. The ends were cut back, 6 bases at V and 6 bases at J, with 9 bases in the middle. DNA for the CDR3: TGTGCCAGCAGGGATTCGGGAAACATTCAGTACTTC. Residues: CASRDSGNIQYF.

The CDR3 nucleotides read TGTGCCAGCAGCCAAGATTTCCCCCCGACAGGGTGGAATATCCAGCATTTT. This translates into CASSQDFPPTGWNIQHF. The chain has TRBV4-2 and TRBJ1-5, with 7 bases identical to TRBD1. This CDR3 has 17 residues. V trimming: 0 bases; J trimming: 12 bases; junction bases outside the gene matches: 17. The V gene's germline CDR1 is LGHNA and CDR2 YNFKEQ.

The rearrangement links TRBV15 to TRBJ1-4; 10 nucleotides match TRBD1. The length of the CDR3 is 15 residues. Looked up from germline, CDR1 is LNHNV and CDR2 is YYDKDF (reference sequence). Losses at the gene ends were 5 bases for V and 10 bases for J; bases not matched to a gene: 10. The CDR3 region is CATSLSGTGARKLFF. The CDR3, as DNA: TGTGCCACCAGCTTATCCGGGACAGGGGCCAGAAAACTGTTTTTT.

This sequence joins TRBV24-1 and TRBJ2-7, with no clear D. Germline V gene sequence: CDR1 KGHDR, CDR2 SFDVKD. The CDR3 is made up of 16 amino acids. V dropped 4 bases and J dropped 3 bases, with 18 bases sitting between them. CDR3 DNA: TGTGCCACCAGTGAATCTGCCCCCGGGTCCCTCTACGAGCAGTACTTC. It yields the protein CATSESAPGSLYEQYF.

The chain carries TRBV2 and TRBJ1-1, with no clear D. The CDR3 consists of 13 residues. V dropped 3 bases and J dropped 5 bases, with 10 bases sitting between them. Per germline, CDR1 SNHLY and CDR2 FYNNEI. The CDR3 bases are TGTGCCAGCAGTGATGAGTCGGGAACTGAAGCTTTCTTT. Translation gives CASSDESGTEAFF.

V and J are TRBV4-1 and TRBJ1-6; TRBD1 matches at 9 bases. The germline V gene encodes CDR1 MGHRA and CDR2 YSYEKL. CDR3 size: 15 residues. With 4 bases clipped from V and 10 bases from J, the junction kept 8 bases outside the gene matches. The CDR3 DNA sequence: TGCGCCAGCAGCCTGACCGGACAGGGGTCGTCACCCCTCCACTTT. The encoded protein is CASSLTGQGSSPLHF.

J is TRBJ1-1 and V is TRBV3-1 (or the pseudogene TRBV3-2), with 9 positions matching TRBD1. V trimming: 4 bases; J trimming: 4 bases; junction bases outside the gene matches: 7. Germline V CDR1 and CDR2: LGHDT, YNNKEL (reference sequence). The CDR3 totals 15 residues. This CDR3 reads CASSRAGTGSTEAFF. The CDR3 bases are TGTGCCAGCAGCCGCGCCGGGACAGGGAGCACTGAAGCTTTCTTT.

This chain uses TRBV24-1 with TRBJ2-1; 8 nucleotides line up with TRBD2. V trimming: 4 bases; J trimming: 4 bases; junction bases outside the gene matches: 5. CDR3 length equals 15 residues. Germline assignment: CDR1 KGHDR and CDR2 SFDVKD. DNA for the CDR3: TGTGCCACCAGTGAATCGGGAGGGCGATACAATGAGCAGTTCTTC. Translation gives CATSESGGRYNEQFF.

The V gene is TRBV21-1, the J gene TRBJ2-7; TRBD2, the D gene given by the table, was not confirmed from the DNA. TRBV21-1 counts as a pseudogene. This CDR3 comprises 17 residues. The CDR3 coding sequence is TGTGCCAGCAGCGCCAAACCGGGACTAGCGCGAAACTACGAGCAGTACTTC. Translation gives CASSAKPGLARNYEQYF.

The V and J genes are TRBV2 and TRBJ2-7, with 8 bases matching TRBD2. Germline V gives CDR1 SNHLY, CDR2 FYNNEI. The CDR3 loop spans 15 amino acids. With V trimmed by 2 bases and J by 3 bases, 6 bases remained unmatched. CDR3 nucleotides: TGTGCCAGCAGTGAATTGGCTAGCGGGTTCTACGAGCAGTACTTC. Amino acid sequence: CASSELASGFYEQYF.

This clone was seen just once. The chain recombines TRBV11-2 with TRBJ2-7; the D gene is possibly TRBD2 (6 bases). Germline CDR1 is SGHAT and CDR2 is FQNNGV. V was trimmed by 4 bases and J by 6 bases, leaving 19 bases between them. The CDR3 runs to 15 residues. The CDR3 spells CASSYLSQGRFEQYF. DNA for the CDR3: TGTGCCAGCAGCTACCTCTCACAAGGGAGGTTCGAGCAGTACTTC.

This clone has a handful of counts. The chain combines TRBV19 with TRBJ2-2; maybe TRBD2 (5 bases). Germline V gene lookup returns CDR1 LNHDA and CDR2 SQIVND (reference sequence). The CDR3 is made up of 11 amino acids. The ends were cut back, 7 bases at V and 6 bases at J, with 6 bases in the middle. CDR3 sequence: CASNGAGELFF. The DNA of the CDR3 is TGTGCCAGTAACGGGGCCGGGGAGCTGTTTTTT.

The V gene is TRBV27, the J gene TRBJ2-1; 7 bases agree with TRBD1. V was clipped by 4 bases and J by 8 bases; unmatched bases: 11. Germline V CDR1 and CDR2: MNHEY, SMNVEV (reference sequence). The CDR3 sequence is 15 residues long. CDR3 loop: CASSSLGAGGYEQFF. The CDR3 DNA reads TGTGCCAGCAGTTCGTTAGGGGCAGGGGGTTATGAGCAGTTCTTC.

This clone showed up just once. The rearrangement uses TRBV7-8 and TRBJ2-1, with D possibly matching TRBD2 (6 bases). This CDR3 spans 15 amino acids. The V end lost 6 bases, the J end lost 0 bases, and 12 bases lay between the germline ends. Germline CDR1 is SGHVS and CDR2 is FQNEAQ. CDR3 bases: TGTGCCAGCAGAATGGCGGAGGGCTCCTACAATGAGCAGTTCTTC. It specifies CASRMAEGSYNEQFF. The full variable domain, rest sourced from reference TRBV7-8 and TRBJ2-1, is GAGVSQSPRYKVAKRGQDVALRCDPISGHVSLFWYQQALGQGPEFLTYFQNEAQLDKSGLPSDRFFAERPEGSVSTLKIQRTQQEDSAVYLCASRMAEGSYNEQFFGPGTRLTVL.

The chain employs TRBV28 and TRBJ1-4; D possibly corresponds to TRBD1 (5 bases). Germline CDR1 MDHEN, CDR2 SYDVKM. The CDR3 covers 14 residues. Trimming left V 6 bases short and J 4 bases short, with 12 bases between. The CDR3 DNA sequence: TGTGCCAGCAGGGTCGGAGGGGATAATGAAAAACTGTTTTTT. Its translation is CASRVGGDNEKLFF.

DNA of the CDR3: TGTGCCAGCAGCTTGAGTCTAGAAAATGAGCAGTTCTTC. It specifies CASSLSLENEQFF. The rearrangement joins TRBV11-1 to TRBJ2-1; no clear D. V dropped 3 bases and J dropped 7 bases, with 10 bases sitting between them. The CDR3 extends over 13 amino acids. CDR1 and CDR2 (germline): SGHAT, FQDESV (reference sequence).